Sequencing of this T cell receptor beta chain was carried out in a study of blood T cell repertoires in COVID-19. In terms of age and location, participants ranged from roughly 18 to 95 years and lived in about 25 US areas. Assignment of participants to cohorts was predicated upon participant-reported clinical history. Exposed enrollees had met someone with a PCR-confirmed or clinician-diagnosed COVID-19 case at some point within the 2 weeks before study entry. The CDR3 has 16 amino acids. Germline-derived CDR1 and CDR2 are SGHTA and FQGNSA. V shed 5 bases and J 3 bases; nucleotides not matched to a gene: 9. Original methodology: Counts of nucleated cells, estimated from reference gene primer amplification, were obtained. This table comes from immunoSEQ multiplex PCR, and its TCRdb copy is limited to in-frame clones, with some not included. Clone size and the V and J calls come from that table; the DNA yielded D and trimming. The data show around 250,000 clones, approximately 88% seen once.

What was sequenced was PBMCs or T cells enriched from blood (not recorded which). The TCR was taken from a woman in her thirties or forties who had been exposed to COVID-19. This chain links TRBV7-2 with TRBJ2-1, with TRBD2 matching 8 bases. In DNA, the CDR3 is TGTGCCAGCAGCCCCAGAAGCGGGGGATACTACAATGAGCAGTTCTTC. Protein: CASSPRSGGYYNEQFF.